The 19 T cell receptor beta chains below come from one sample, sequenced in a study of robustness of blood B and T cell sequencing. The cDNA carried a universal priming site added by a 5' template-switch oligo. Every cDNA molecule received a random 12-nucleotide UMI from the template-switch oligo. TCRdb called the PCR reads again in MiXCR, with one record for every CDR3 protein. The sample has a few thousand distinct CDR3 sequences; roughly half are singletons. Instead of genomic DNA, mRNA was used to measure TCR beta repertoires. Input material: peripheral blood. The receptors originated from a human donor in good health.

The gene calls are TRBV9 and TRBJ1-4, with D tentatively TRBD1 (5 bases). Germline assignment: CDR1 SGDLS and CDR2 YYNGEE. V gave up 2 bases and J gave up 8 bases, with 13 bases separating them. The CDR3 has 14 amino acids. CDR3 in amino acids: CASSVGLHEEKLFF. For the CDR3, the DNA is TGTGCCAGCAGCGTGGGACTCCACGAAGAAAAACTGTTTTTT.

This clonotype was counted only a few times. This sequence joins TRBV7-3 and TRBJ1-2; a weak D match, TRBD1 (6 bases). V was trimmed by 5 bases and J by 7 bases, leaving 14 bases between them. This CDR3 contains 13 residues. CDR1 SGHTA and CDR2 FQGTGA come from the germline V gene. CDR3 residues: CASSPGDLRGYTF. CDR3 DNA: TGTGCCAGCAGCCCAGGGGACTTACGTGGCTACACCTTC.

This sequence joins TRBV10-3 and TRBJ2-2; 8 positions match TRBD2. This CDR3 is 16 amino acids long. From germline, CDR1 is ENHRY and CDR2 SYGVKD. The V and J ends lost 3 bases and 1 base, in that order; junction bases with no gene match: 4. The CDR3 loop reads CAISETSGLNTGELFF. The DNA for the CDR3 is TGTGCCATCAGTGAAACTAGCGGTCTGAACACCGGGGAGCTGTTTTTT.

The chain joins TRBV5-1 to TRBJ2-1; D ambiguous. Germline V gene data show CDR1 as SGHRS and CDR2 as YFSETQ. The CDR3 is 16 residues long. V was cut by 0 bases and J by 4 bases, with 14 bases left in between. CDR3 in amino acids: CASSLARASFYNEQFF. For the CDR3, the DNA is TGCGCCAGCAGCTTGGCACGGGCCTCATTTTACAATGAGCAGTTCTTC.

V usage is TRBV4-2 and J usage is TRBJ1-1; D gene ambiguous. CDR3 length equals 15 residues. Germline loops: CDR1 LGHNA, CDR2 YNFKEQ. The V gene lost 4 bases and the J gene lost 4 bases, with 16 bases spanning the gap. CDR3 in DNA: TGTGCCAGCAGCCGGATATCGGGCAGTCGCACTGAAGCTTTCTTT. It translates to CASSRISGSRTEAFF.

This clonotype is hyperexpanded (1% or more). The chain combines TRBV28 with TRBJ1-4; 7 nucleotides agree with TRBD1. This CDR3 region has 12 residues. The V gene end was trimmed by 10 bases and the J gene end by 8 bases; junction bases not matched to a gene: 7. Per the germline V gene, CDR1 is MDHEN and CDR2 is SYDVKM. CDR3 DNA sequence: TGTGCCACCCAGGGGGTTCGGGAAAAACTGTTTTTT. This translates into CATQGVREKLFF.

This rearrangement joins TRBV30 to TRBJ2-7, with a possible D match to TRBD2 (5 bases). Germline loops: CDR1 GTSNPN, CDR2 SVGIG (reference sequence). The ends were cut back, 4 bases at V and 3 bases at J, with 13 bases in the middle. This CDR3 is 13 amino acids long. The CDR3 spells CAWTVGSGYEQYF. The DNA for the CDR3 is TGTGCCTGGACGGTAGGCAGCGGCTACGAGCAGTACTTC.

The DNA for the CDR3 is TGTGCCTGGAGGGGGACAGGGTGGAGTACTGAAGCTTTCTTT. It is translated as CAWRGTGWSTEAFF. This chain connects TRBV30 to TRBJ1-1, with 9 bases fitting TRBD1. Germline V gene lookup returns CDR1 GTSNPN and CDR2 SVGIG (reference sequence). The length of the CDR3 is 14 residues. J was trimmed by 5 bases and V by 3 bases; bases with no gene match: 7.

V is TRBV11-1 and J is TRBJ1-2; the match to TRBD1 covers 7 bases. Trimming took 5 bases from V and 11 from J; bases not matched to a gene: 17. The length of the CDR3 is 15 residues. Germline CDR1 is SGHAT and CDR2 is FQDESV (reference sequence). The CDR3 coding sequence is TGTGCCAGCAGCCGTGCCTCAGGGGACAGTGATATATACACCTTC. Its protein product is CASSRASGDSDIYTF.

The J gene is TRBJ2-3, the V gene TRBV3-1, with D perhaps assigned TRBD1 or TRBD2 (6 bases each). The CDR3 totals 12 residues. Germline V lookup: CDR1 LGHDT, CDR2 YNNKEL (reference sequence). With 7 bases removed from V and 5 bases from J, the gap between germline ends came to 10 bases. The CDR3 nucleotides read TGTGCCAGCAAGGGGGGAGGAGATACGCAGTATTTT. It encodes CASKGGGDTQYF.

This clonotype was seen once. The V gene is TRBV5-6, the J gene TRBJ2-1, with unresolved D. Trimming removed 2 bases at V and 4 bases at J, with 7 bases between. CDR1 SGHDT and CDR2 YYEEEE come from the germline V gene. The CDR3 extends over 13 amino acids. CDR3 bases: TGTGCCAGCAGCTTTAGAGCTTACAATGAGCAGTTCTTC. Translating gives CASSFRAYNEQFF.

Remarks on this clonotype: The germline gene is not matched at one end of the junction; a read error may be the cause. The chain has TRBV5-6 and TRBJ2-2; no clear D gene. The CDR3 extends over 17 amino acids. The germline V gene encodes CDR1 SGHDT and CDR2 YYEEEE. The CDR3 spells CASSPELGPSKTGELFF. In DNA, the CDR3 is TGTGCCAGCAGCCCAGAGCTCGGACCTTCGAAGACCGGGGAGCTGTTTTTT.

CDR3 protein: CASSAGDRENYGYTF. CDR3 nucleotide sequence: TGCGCCAGCAGCGCCGGGGACAGGGAAAACTATGGCTACACCTTC. J is TRBJ1-2 and V is TRBV5-1; 9 positions agree with TRBD1. The CDR3 covers 15 residues. V gave up 4 bases and J gave up 2 bases; unmatched junction bases: 6. Germline CDR1 and CDR2: SGHRS and YFSETQ.

V usage is TRBV27 and J usage is TRBJ2-7, with D perhaps TRBD1 (5 bases). Trimming stripped 6 bases from V and 2 bases from J, with 8 bases between. The CDR3 runs to 12 residues. Germline loops: CDR1 MNHEY, CDR2 SMNVEV (reference sequence). DNA for the CDR3: TGTGCCAGCAGAGACAGTGCCTACGAGCAGTACTTC. Translation: CASRDSAYEQYF.

The rearrangement links TRBV20-1 to TRBJ2-7; no clear D gene. Trimming pared 2 bases from V and 3 bases from J, leaving 11 bases between. Germline V gene lookup returns CDR1 DFQATT and CDR2 SNEGSKA (reference sequence). The length of the CDR3 is 13 residues. The CDR3 loop reads CSARTDTLYEQYF. The CDR3 nucleotides are TGCAGTGCTAGAACAGACACTCTCTACGAGCAGTACTTC.

This sequence joins TRBV10-3 and TRBJ2-1; no clear D gene. CDR3 length: 15 residues. Germline V gene data show CDR1 as ENHRY and CDR2 as SYGVKD. V was clipped by 10 bases and J by 0 bases, with 16 bases between them. As DNA, the CDR3 is TGTGCCACGGGCAATCAGGACCCCTCCTACAATGAGCAGTTCTTC. It yields the protein CATGNQDPSYNEQFF.

This clonotype was counted once. This rearrangement joins TRBV28 to TRBJ1-1; D gene unclear. This CDR3 spans 11 amino acids. The V gene lost 8 bases and the J gene lost 1 base, with 5 bases spanning the gap. Germline V gives CDR1 MDHEN, CDR2 SYDVKM. CDR3 nucleotides: TGTGCCAGCGGGGAGAACACTGAAGCTTTCTTT. Protein sequence: CASGENTEAFF.

This chain uses TRBV14 with TRBJ1-2; D is ambiguous. The CDR3 runs to 13 residues. Trimming shortened V by 5 bases and J by 4 bases, and 11 bases separated the two germline ends. Germline V gene lookup returns CDR1 SGHDN and CDR2 FVKESK. The CDR3 DNA sequence: TGTGCCAGCAGCAGGCACCTATCCTATGGCTACACCTTC. Protein product: CASSRHLSYGYTF.

This sequence joins TRBV29-1 and TRBJ2-1, with D unclear. Trimming pared 6 bases from V and 2 bases from J, leaving 11 bases between. The length of the CDR3 is 13 residues. Germline V CDR1 and CDR2: SQVTM, ANQGSEA. The DNA of the CDR3 is TGCAGCGTAGAACCCCGGACCTACAATGAGCAGTTCTTC. Residues: CSVEPRTYNEQFF.